This T cell receptor beta chain derives from a study of regulatory T cells in long-lasting Graves disease. The overall study: Graves' patients diagnosed newly had used antithyroid drugs under 3 months. Study results and caveats: Persistent disease exhibited a predilection for TRBV28, TRBJ1-2 and TRBJ2-5. TCR diversity in persistent Graves' patients was below that of newly diagnosed ones.

Construction of the TCR beta libraries employed iRepertoire HTBI primers in conjunction with Arm-PCR of CDR3 regions. TCRdb redid the calling of the multiplex PCR reads with MiXCR, one entry per CDR3 protein. The repertoire holds fewer than 450,000 distinct CDR3 sequences, with approximately 16% as singletons. V trimming: 6 bases; J trimming: 2 bases; junction bases outside the gene matches: 7. The germline CDR1 and CDR2 sequences are SNHLY and FYNNEI. The CDR3 sequence is 15 residues long. This clonotype has ten or more counts. The antigen remains undetermined. Time point specified: newly diagnosed GD, antithyroid drugs for less than 3 months. Generation of the TCR library employed RNA extracted from PBMCs. Graves' disease was diagnosed by American Thyroid Association guidelines. These records were also assigned to another study, of T cells in Graves' hyperthyroidism and ophthalmopathy.

Sequenced material: peripheral blood mononuclear cells (PBMCs), taken at new diagnosis, from a patient treated with antithyroid drugs. This chain links TRBV2 with TRBJ2-7, with 10 bases matching TRBD1. The source is a woman aged 40-49 years with Graves disease. Here the CDR3 reads CASSVGQGVPYEQYF. The DNA for the CDR3 is TGTGCCAGCAGCGTAGGACAGGGGGTCCCCTACGAGCAGTACTTC.